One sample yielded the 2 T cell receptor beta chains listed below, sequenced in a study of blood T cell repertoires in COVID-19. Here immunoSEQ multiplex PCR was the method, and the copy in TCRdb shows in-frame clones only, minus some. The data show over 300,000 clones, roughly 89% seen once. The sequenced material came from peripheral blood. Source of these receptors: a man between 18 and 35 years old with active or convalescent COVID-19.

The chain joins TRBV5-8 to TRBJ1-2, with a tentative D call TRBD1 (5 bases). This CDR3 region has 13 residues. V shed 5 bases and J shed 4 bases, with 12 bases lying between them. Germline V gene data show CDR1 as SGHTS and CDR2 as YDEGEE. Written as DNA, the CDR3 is TGTGCCAGCAGGGCGGGACGACCCTATGGCTACACCTTC. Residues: CASRAGRPYGYTF.

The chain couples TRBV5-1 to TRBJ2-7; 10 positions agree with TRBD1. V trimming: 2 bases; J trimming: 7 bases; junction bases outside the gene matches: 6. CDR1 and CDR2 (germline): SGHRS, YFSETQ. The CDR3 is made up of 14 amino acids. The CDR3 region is CASSFRQGAYEQYF. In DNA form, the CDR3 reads TGCGCCAGCAGCTTTCGACAGGGGGCGTATGAGCAGTACTTC. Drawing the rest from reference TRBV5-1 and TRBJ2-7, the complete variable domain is KAGVTQTPRYLIKTRGQQVTLSCSPISGHRSVSWYQQTPGQGLQFLFEYFSETQRNKGNFPGRFSGRQFSNSRSEMNVSTLELGDSALYLCASSFRQGAYEQYFGPGTRLTVT.